This T cell receptor beta chain was identified in a study of T cell changes during pregnancy in multiple sclerosis. Germline V lookup: CDR1 MDHEN, CDR2 SYDVKM. The CDR3 sequence is 14 residues long. V lost 6 bases and J 6 bases, leaving 18 bases between the germline ends. This clone has only one observation. Data came from immunoSEQ multiplex PCR; TCRdb stores just in-frame clones and leaves some out. This repertoire shows 90,000 or so clones, over 80% found once; its top ten account for around 3.3%. This TCR was sampled from a female donor in good health, serving as a control in a pregnancy study. Some clones in this sample may be carry-over from other donors' samples. Material: PBMCs, obtained in the first trimester of pregnancy. This chain uses TRBV28 with TRBJ2-7, with a weak D call TRBD2 (6 bases). The CDR3 nucleotides are TGTGCCAGCAGGGTGGAGGGATGGGATGGCGAGCAGTACTTC. Translating it yields CASRVEGWDGEQYF.